A single TCR beta chain is shown here with its context. Its antigen is unidentified. TCRB transcripts that were expressed got sequenced, as all of the isolated RNA had been reverse transcribed. Method: immunoSEQ multiplex PCR; TCRdb's copy keeps in-frame clones and lacks some. The data contain about 180,000 clones, 10% to 15% of them singletons. From germline, CDR1 is SGHRS and CDR2 YFSETQ. The length of the CDR3 is 15 residues. V was shortened by 0 bases and J by 2 bases, with 11 bases between the two germline ends. The sample belongs to a study of beta chain features in type 1 diabetes. Study conclusions and caveats: Insertion counts at VDJ junctions were lower in type 1 diabetes patients, who also showed more deletions there.

Researchers reported sorting CD4+ naive, central memory, regulatory and stem cell-like memory cells via CD45RO/CCR7/CD25/CD127/CD95/CD27. Populations obtained by sorting all exceeded 98% purity. The clonotype originates from a woman between 18 and 29 years old in good health. The specimen was central memory CD4+ T cells from blood. V gene TRBV5-1 combines with J gene TRBJ1-2, with a tentative D call TRBD1 (6 bases). Here the CDR3 DNA reads TGCGCCAGCAGCTTGGGTCCAGGGGTAAACTATGGCTACACCTTC. The encoded protein is CASSLGPGVNYGYTF.